A selection of T cell receptor beta chains follows, all from one sample in a study of blood T cell repertoires in COVID-19. Profiling relied on immunoSEQ multiplex PCR, and the TCRdb table lists in-frame clones only, not all of them. Of over 200,000 clones listed, about 86% were seen once; the top ten hold about 6.2%. The sequencing sample was made of peripheral blood. These TCRs come from a man aged 60-69 years who had recovered from COVID-19. CDR3s include the opening cysteine and the closing phenylalanine or tryptophan. D genes are given only for firm matches. Rows may omit the clone size; those that give it use once, few, many or a size class.

v_call	j_call	clone_size	d_call	cdr3_nt	cdr3_aa
TRBV27	TRBJ2-3	.	.	TGTGCCAGCAGCCCAGGGCTTAGCACAGATACGCAGTATTTT	CASSPGLSTDTQYF
TRBV7-2	TRBJ2-7	.	TRBD2	TGTGCCAGCAGCAGAGCTAGCGGGGGGGTCGACGAGCAGTACTTC	CASSRASGGVDEQYF
TRBV30	TRBJ2-2	.	TRBD2	TGTGCCTGGAGTCGGAGCGGGGGACTCACCGGGGAGCTGTTTTTT	CAWSRSGGLTGELFF
TRBV19	TRBJ1-6	.	TRBD1	TGTGCCAGTAGTTCCCCCCCCGGACAGGGGAAAAGTTCACCCCTCCACTTT	CASSSPPGQGKSSPLHF
TRBV19	TRBJ1-5	.	.	TGTGCCAGTAGTGCACAGGTCAATCAGCCCCAGCATTTT	CASSAQVNQPQHF
TRBV18	TRBJ2-1	.	.	TGTGCCAGCTCACCACAGTCGGGGTACAATGAGCAGTTCTTC	CASSPQSGYNEQFF
TRBV15	TRBJ1-5	.	.	TGTGCCACCAGCAGCTACAGGGAGCTAAATCAGCCCCAGCATTTT	CATSSYRELNQPQHF
TRBV9	TRBJ2-3	once	TRBD2	TGTGCCAGCAGCATCATGGGACTAGTGACGGATACGCAGTATTTT	CASSIMGLVTDTQYF
TRBV3-1/TRBV3-2	TRBJ2-7	.	.	TGTGCCAGCAGTCGCCAGGGGTCCATTCCTTACGAGCAGTACTTC	CASSRQGSIPYEQYF
TRBV5-4	TRBJ2-2	.	TRBD1	TGTGCCAGCAGCTTGGGAGGGGGCCGCGGACTCGCCGGGGAGCTGTTTTTT	CASSLGGGRGLAGELFF
TRBV2	TRBJ1-1	.	.	TGTGCCAGCAGTGAGTCCATGAACACTGAAGCTTTCTTT	CASSESMNTEAFF
TRBV19	TRBJ2-5	.	.	TGTGCCAGTAGTATGAGGCTAGTTGAGACCCAGTACTTC	CASSMRLVETQYF
TRBV7-3	TRBJ1-5	.	TRBD1	TGTGCCAGCAGCACACAGGGGTCCCAGCCCCAGCATTTT	CASSTQGSQPQHF
TRBV3-1/TRBV3-2	TRBJ2-1	.	TRBD2	TGTGCCAGCAGCCAGGTTAGCGGGGGGGCCACCTACAATGAGCAGTTCTTC	CASSQVSGGATYNEQFF
TRBV6-1	TRBJ2-7	.	.	TGTGCCAGCAGTGGGGTCTTCGGGACACTGACCTACGAGCAGTACTTC	CASSGVFGTLTYEQYF